This section outlines one T cell receptor (beta chain) sequence together with its context. The sample originates from a study of blood T cell repertoires in COVID-19. Overall study context: T cells, B-cell-depleted T cells, or PBMCs provided the cDNA or gDNA that served as material.

TCRdb's table, derived via immunoSEQ multiplex PCR, lists solely in-frame clones and lacks some. The data show 65,000 to 85,000 clones, 90% seen once. Specimen: peripheral blood. This clonotype originated in a human donor in a cohort sampled during active COVID-19.

The DNA of the CDR3 is TGTGCCAGTAGCTCTCGACTAGCGGGACCCACAGATACGCAGTATTTT. Its protein product is CASSSRLAGPTDTQYF. This sequence joins TRBV19 and TRBJ2-3, with TRBD2 matching 11 bases. Germline-derived CDR1 and CDR2 are LNHDA and SQIVND (reference sequence). The CDR3 consists of 16 residues. The V and J ends lost 6 bases and 2 bases, in that order; junction bases with no gene match: 7.